Listed below are T cell receptor beta chains from one sample, sequenced in a study of cytomegalovirus exposure and HLA in healthy donors. Repertoires were generated with immunoSEQ multiplex PCR, while TCRdb's copy carries only in-frame clones and drops some. The sample consists of some 100,000 clones, around 80% of them appearing once. Specimen: PBMCs. The receptors derive from a woman between 45 and 65 years old in good health and CMV-seropositive. CDR3s include the opening cysteine and the closing phenylalanine or tryptophan. A D gene is named only where the DNA matches it firmly. The size field is filled for only some rows; it gives once, few, many or a size class.

cdr3_nt,cdr3_aa,d_call,clone_size,j_call,v_call
TGCAGTGCTCGGGACACTGAAGCTTTCTTT,CSARDTEAFF,-,-,TRBJ1-1,TRBV20-1
TGTGCCAGCTCCCCCCGGGGGGTTTTCTATGGCTACACCTTC,CASSPRGVFYGYTF,-,-,TRBJ1-2,TRBV2
TGTGCCAGCAGTGTGGACCCTAAGGGGTACTATGGCTACACCTTC,CASSVDPKGYYGYTF,-,-,TRBJ1-2,TRBV6-1
TGTGCCAGCAGCGTAGCTGGGGCGGCTAATGAAAAACTGTTTTTT,CASSVAGAANEKLFF,-,few,TRBJ1-4,TRBV9
TGTGCCAGCAGCGGAGGACCCGGGACATTTGGTGAAGCTTTCTTT,CASSGGPGTFGEAFF,-,few,TRBJ1-1,TRBV9
TGTGCCAGCAGCTATAGGGGCGAAAATAACTATGGCTACACCTTC,CASSYRGENNYGYTF,-,-,TRBJ1-2,TRBV5-6
TGTGCCAGCAGCCAATATGCGGGGGGACTAGACGAGCAGTTCTTC,CASSQYAGGLDEQFF,TRBD2,few,TRBJ2-1,TRBV4-2
TGCAGTGCTAGAGAATTAAATGAGCAGTTCTTC,CSARELNEQFF,-,-,TRBJ2-1,TRBV20-1
TGTGCCAGCGACAGCTCCTCTGGGGCCAACGTCCTGACTTTC,CASDSSSGANVLTF,-,-,TRBJ2-6,TRBV19
TGTGCCAGCAGCAAAGTTCAAGCGGGGGGGGAAAAAGAGACCCAGTACTTC,CASSKVQAGGEKETQYF,-,-,TRBJ2-5,TRBV21-1
TGTGCCAGCAGCTTGGTCTTGCAGGGGGCAGATACGCAGTATTTT,CASSLVLQGADTQYF,TRBD1,-,TRBJ2-3,TRBV5-8
TGTGCCAGCAGCAAATCTAGGGGGGGCCAAGAGACCCAGTACTTC,CASSKSRGGQETQYF,-,once,TRBJ2-5,TRBV5-4
TGTGCCAGCAGCTTAGCCAGGGAAGGAACACCCCTCCACTTT,CASSLAREGTPLHF,-,-,TRBJ1-6,TRBV11-3
TGTGCCAGCAGTTCCCACTCTAGCGGGAGGGCCTACGAGCAGTACTTC,CASSSHSSGRAYEQYF,TRBD2,few,TRBJ2-7,TRBV27
TGCGCCAGCAGCCAAGGGCAGTACTACGAGCAGTACTTC,CASSQGQYYEQYF,-,-,TRBJ2-7,TRBV4-1
TGTGCCAGCAGTCGCGCACAGAATGAGCAGTTCTTC,CASSRAQNEQFF,-,-,TRBJ2-1,TRBV28
TGTGCCAGCAGCTCCACTGGGACTAGCCAAGAGACCCAGTACTTC,CASSSTGTSQETQYF,TRBD2,-,TRBJ2-5,TRBV5-8
TGTGCCTGGACGGACAGACACAATGAGCAGTTCTTC,CAWTDRHNEQFF,-,-,TRBJ2-1,TRBV30
TGTGCCAGAAGCCCCCGTGGGGGCAGGGGAGAGCAGTTCTTC,CARSPRGGRGEQFF,-,-,TRBJ2-1,TRBV7-5
TGTGCCAGCAGCTTGGAAGCTGGGAGGGGCGGCTACACCTTC,CASSLEAGRGGYTF,-,-,TRBJ1-2,TRBV5-4
TGCGCCAGCAGCACCGGGACAGTCTCCTACGAGCAGTACTTC,CASSTGTVSYEQYF,TRBD1,-,TRBJ2-7,TRBV5-1
TGTGCCAGCAGCGTCTCCGGGACAGGGGCGGGCAATCAGCCCCAGCATTTT,CASSVSGTGAGNQPQHF,TRBD1,-,TRBJ1-5,TRBV9
TGCAGCGTTCAGAAAGGGGGCACAGATACGCAGTATTTT,CSVQKGGTDTQYF,-,-,TRBJ2-3,TRBV29-1
TGTGCCAGCAGTGAGACAGGGGGAGTAAATGAGCAGTTCTTC,CASSETGGVNEQFF,TRBD1,-,TRBJ2-1,TRBV2
TGTGCCAGCAGCTTCTGGGGACAGGCCGTTAATTCACCCCTCCACTTT,CASSFWGQAVNSPLHF,TRBD1,-,TRBJ1-6,TRBV11-2
TGTGCCAGCAGCGTAGGGGCGGGGCAAAACACCGGGGAGCTGTTTTTT,CASSVGAGQNTGELFF,-,-,TRBJ2-2,TRBV9